This TCR beta chain originates from a study of neurological immune-mediated disorders. General study points: TCR-beta repertoires seemed private in all groups, with no expanded CDR3 amino acid sequences shared. Phylogenetic grouping put 18 of 34 multiple sclerosis patients' repertoires into one related-CDR3 cluster, a possible signature.

Stored at -80 C, 2 million PBMCs were the source of the unsorted libraries. This clonotype was detected ten times or more. Its antigen is currently unknown. The cDNA was generated through 5'RACE incorporating 10-nucleotide random UMIs. TCRdb used MiXCR to reprocess the 5' RACE reads, holding one entry per CDR3 protein. The sample lists about 33,000 distinct CDR3 sequences; around 1.5% were seen once. The TCR originated in a woman between 25 and 40 years old with multiple sclerosis. Sequenced: PBMCs.

The CDR3 here is CSAPEHTNEKLFF. DNA of the CDR3: TGCAGTGCTCCCGAGCACACCAATGAAAAACTGTTTTTT. The genes are TRBV20-1 and TRBJ1-4; D remains ambiguous. This CDR3 contains 13 residues. Per germline, CDR1 DFQATT and CDR2 SNEGSKA (reference sequence). V lost 5 bases and J 5 bases, leaving 12 bases between the germline ends.